Each of the 4 T cell receptor beta chains below was sequenced from the same sample in a study of blood T cell repertoires in COVID-19. Measured with immunoSEQ multiplex PCR; TCRdb has only the in-frame clones, and not every one. This sample yields 250,000 to 300,000 clones, of which about 86% are seen a single time; roughly 2% belongs to the top ten. Sequencing input: peripheral blood. These receptors came from a man between 25 and 39 years old with active or convalescent COVID-19.

The chain recombines TRBV3-1 (or the pseudogene TRBV3-2) with TRBJ1-6; the D is unclear. Germline assignment: CDR1 LGHDT and CDR2 YNNKEL (reference sequence). Trimming pared 3 bases from V and 10 bases from J, leaving 4 bases between. This CDR3 comprises 11 residues. The CDR3 is CASSHQSPLHF. The CDR3 region has the DNA TGTGCCAGCAGCCACCAGTCACCCCTCCACTTT.

The gene calls are TRBV27 and TRBJ1-1; maybe TRBD1 (5 bases). From germline, CDR1 is MNHEY and CDR2 SMNVEV (reference sequence). The CDR3 is 13 residues long. Trimming took off 4 bases at V and 7 bases at J, with 13 bases between the two ends. DNA of the CDR3: TGTGCCAGCAGTTCAAGACAGACTGATGAAGCTTTCTTT. Its translation: CASSSRQTDEAFF.

The rearrangement links TRBV5-4 to TRBJ2-2; D might be TRBD2 (5 bases). Germline CDR1 reads SGHNT; CDR2 reads YYREEE (reference sequence). V was cut by 4 bases and J by 0 bases, with 10 bases left in between. The CDR3 extends over 15 amino acids. In DNA form, the CDR3 reads TGTGCCAGCAGCACCCCGCGGGCGAACACCGGGGAGCTGTTTTTT. It is translated as CASSTPRANTGELFF.

The chain carries TRBV2 and TRBJ1-2; D perhaps matches TRBD1 (5 bases). CDR3 size: 16 residues. Trimming pared 0 bases from V and 0 bases from J, leaving 11 bases between. CDR1 SNHLY and CDR2 FYNNEI come from the germline V gene. CDR3 in DNA: TGTGCCAGCAGTGAAGCGCCGGCAGGGCCTAACTATGGCTACACCTTC. Its protein is CASSEAPAGPNYGYTF.